The present TCR beta chain was sequenced within a study of blood T cell repertoires in COVID-19 (TCRdb year 2020). Background for the entire study: Samples from collaborators originated in the United States, Italy and Spain and spanned both the acute and convalescent phases of COVID-19. The material from the prospective study consisted of cDNA or gDNA derived from T cells, B-cell-depleted T cells, or PBMCs. Subjects who had been exposed to COVID-19, were actively infected with it, or had recovered from it provided the deeply sampled blood TCRbeta repertoires that made up the dataset. The repertoires were made available in a free public database intended to serve as a resource for research on the immune response to SARS-CoV-2. The samples were drawn from the first 160 participants of the ongoing ImmuneRACE study and from 950 to 1,500 subjects provided by 6 global collaborators. Nearly every sample came with metadata listing a de-identified subject ID, COVID-19 status, age in years and sex. Where HLA class I and class II types were available, the types were taken from metadata supplied by the sample provider, not from assay-based typing.

Each collaborating institution followed its own protocols to collect whole blood in K2EDTA tubes. For TCRbeta analysis, collaborator samples were shipped as frozen whole blood, as isolated PBMCs, or as DNA extracted from either sample type. TCRbeta CDR3 regions were amplified from genomic DNA using the immunoSEQ Assay, a bias-controlled multiplex PCR. As for the original processing: Nucleated cell counts per sample were estimated from amplification of reference gene primers within the assay. To quantify the absolute abundance of each unique TCRbeta CDR3 rearrangement, sequence reads were collapsed and filtered. For each sample, productive Simpson clonality was calculated by taking the square root of Simpson's diversity index across productive rearrangements. The immuneACCESS repertoire file appears here via TCRdb, limited to in-frame rearrangements. These files lack a portion of the clones; in checked studies, under half of the deficit traces to unresolved V genes, and the cause of the others is not known. V, J and clone size were drawn from that table, and D and trimming were deduced from the DNA. The sample table contains around 150,000 clones; only one count was recorded for approximately 86% of them. The biggest ten clones account for around 3.5% of the sample.

The CDR3 runs 19 residues from the cysteine to the phenylalanine. Of the read, only the CDR3 DNA is kept; its 57 bases are in frame from base 1. V and J are trimmed by 2 bases and 4 bases, and the gene matches miss 14 bases of the junction. CDR1 and CDR2, per the germline V gene, are MNHEY and SVGEGT. Note on this clone: Its antigen specificity is not known. The sample holds no much larger clone one base away, and base qualities are not on file.

Points the paper makes about the study in general: How much clinical and demographic metadata was included differed by source and by participant, and the metadata was provided uncurated.

This sequence was found in a man in his 70s with acute or convalescent COVID-19. The receptor chain draws on TRBV6-2 or TRBV6-3 and TRBJ2-5; TRBD2 fits 12 bases in the junction. The sequenced sample consisted of peripheral blood. Here the CDR3 is given as CASSYPRRTSGTSRETQYF. The nucleotide sequence is given as TGTGCCAGCAGTTACCCGCGGCGGACTAGCGGGACGTCGCGAGAGACCCAGTACTTC.